This T cell receptor (beta chain) was recovered during a study of CD8 T cells in Susac syndrome. Random hexamers primed reverse transcription of about 0.5 to 1 ug RNA. Each CDR3 protein gets one entry after TCRdb re-called the immunoSEQ multiplex PCR reads with MiXCR. Among about 300,000 distinct CDR3 sequences, 65% to 90% were seen once, and the ten largest hold around 0.21%. As to this clonotype: The junction and the germline gene differ at one end; a read error may be behind it.

Sample: CD8+ T cells from PBMCs. This TCR came from a human donor with multiple sclerosis.

CDR3: CSVEGGLYNEQFF. The DNA for the CDR3 is TGCAGCGTGGAAGGGGGGCTCTACAATGAGCAGTTCTTC. V and J are TRBV29-1 and TRBJ2-1; D may correspond to TRBD1 or TRBD2 (6 bases each). The V gene's germline CDR1 is SQVTM and CDR2 ANQGSEA. The CDR3 contains 13 residues.